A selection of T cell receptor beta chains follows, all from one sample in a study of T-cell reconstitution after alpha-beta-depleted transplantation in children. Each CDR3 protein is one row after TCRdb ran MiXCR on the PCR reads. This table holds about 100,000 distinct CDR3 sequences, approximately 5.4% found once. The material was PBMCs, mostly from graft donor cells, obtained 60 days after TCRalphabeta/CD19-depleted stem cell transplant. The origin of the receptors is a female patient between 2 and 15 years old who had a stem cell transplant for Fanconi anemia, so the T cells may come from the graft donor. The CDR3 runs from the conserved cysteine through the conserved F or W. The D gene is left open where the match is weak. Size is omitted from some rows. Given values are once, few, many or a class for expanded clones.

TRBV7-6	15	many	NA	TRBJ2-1	TGTGCCAGCAGCGGAGGGACAGCCACTTACAATGAGCAGTTCTTC	CASSGGTATYNEQFF
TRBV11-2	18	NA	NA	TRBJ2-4	TGTGCCAGCAGCTCAGAGGGGAAGAGTGGACTAGCCAAAAACATTCAGTACTTC	CASSSEGKSGLAKNIQYF
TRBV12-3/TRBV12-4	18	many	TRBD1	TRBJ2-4	TGTGCCAGCAGTCCGGGACAGAGCTATGGACTAGCCAAAAACATTCAGTACTTC	CASSPGQSYGLAKNIQYF
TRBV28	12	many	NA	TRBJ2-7	TGTGCCAGCAGTCCATCTACCTACGAGCAGTACTTC	CASSPSTYEQYF
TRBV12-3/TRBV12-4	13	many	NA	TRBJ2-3	TGTGCCAGCAGTCTGTACCTCACAGATACGCAGTATTTT	CASSLYLTDTQYF
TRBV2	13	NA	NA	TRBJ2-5	TGTGCCAGCAGTGGGGACCACCAAGAGACCCAGTACTTC	CASSGDHQETQYF
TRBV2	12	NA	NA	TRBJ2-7	TGTGCCAGCAGGGGCACAACCTACGAGCAGTACTTC	CASRGTTYEQYF
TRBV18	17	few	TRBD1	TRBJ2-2	TGTGCCAGCTCACCACCTGCAGCCGGACAGGGTGCCGGGGAGCTGTTTTTT	CASSPPAAGQGAGELFF
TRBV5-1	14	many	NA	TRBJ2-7	TGCGCCAGCAGCTTGACGGCGGGATCCTACGAGCAGTACTTC	CASSLTAGSYEQYF
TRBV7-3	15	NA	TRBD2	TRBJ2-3	TGTGCCAGCAGCTATGTTGCGGGAGCGAGAGATACGCAGTATTTT	CASSYVAGARDTQYF
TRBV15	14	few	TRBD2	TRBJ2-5	TGTGCCACCAGCAGAGAGGGGAGGGGTCAGACCCAGTACTTC	CATSREGRGQTQYF
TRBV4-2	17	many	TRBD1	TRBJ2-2	TGTGCCAGCAGCCAAGATACGAGGGGGCTTTGGTCCGGGGAGCTGTTTTTT	CASSQDTRGLWSGELFF
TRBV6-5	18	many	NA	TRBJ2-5	TGTGCCAGCGCCCGTCACCATATTCCGGGGACGTCTCAAGAGACCCAGTACTTC	CASARHHIPGTSQETQYF
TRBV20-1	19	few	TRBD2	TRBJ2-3	TGCAGTGCTTATGGACTAGCGGGAGGGGAGCAGGCGGAGGCAGATACGCAGTATTTT	CSAYGLAGGEQAEADTQYF
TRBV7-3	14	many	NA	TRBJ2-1	TGTGCCAGCAGCTTTAACGGGCTCTACAATGAGCAGTTCTTC	CASSFNGLYNEQFF
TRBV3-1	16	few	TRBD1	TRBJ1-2	TGTGCCAGCAGCTCGAGACTTCCCGGGACAGGCAATGGCTACACCTTC	CASSSRLPGTGNGYTF
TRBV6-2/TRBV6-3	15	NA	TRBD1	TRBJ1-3	TGTGCCAGCAGTCGGGACAGCATCTCTGGAAACACCATATATTTT	CASSRDSISGNTIYF
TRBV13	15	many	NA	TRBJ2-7	TGTGCCAGCAGCCAGGGCTCTAGCCGCGCCTACGAGCAGTACTTC	CASSQGSSRAYEQYF
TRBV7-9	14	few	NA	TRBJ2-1	TGTGCCAGCAGCTTGATGGCGGTGTACAATGAGCAGTTCTTC	CASSLMAVYNEQFF
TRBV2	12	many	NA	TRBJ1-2	TGTGCCAGCAGTGTCCGACGGAAGGGCTACACCTTC	CASSVRRKGYTF
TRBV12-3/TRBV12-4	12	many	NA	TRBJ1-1	TGTGCCAGCAGTTTGGGGACAAATGAAGCTTTCTTT	CASSLGTNEAFF
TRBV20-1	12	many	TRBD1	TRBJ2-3	TGCGCTTCGGGACAGTCTACAGATACGCAGTATTTT	CASGQSTDTQYF
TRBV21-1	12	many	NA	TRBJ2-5	TGTGCCAGCAGCGGGGAGGGGGAGACCCAGTACTTC	CASSGEGETQYF
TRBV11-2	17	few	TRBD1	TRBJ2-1	TGTGCCAGCAGCCCGCGAATGGAACAGGGGGGCTACAATGAGCAGTTCTTC	CASSPRMEQGGYNEQFF
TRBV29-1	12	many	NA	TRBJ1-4	TGCAGCGCAACGCTGGGCATTGAAAAACTGTTTTTT	CSATLGIEKLFF
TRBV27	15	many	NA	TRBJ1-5	TGTGCCAGCAGTTTATCGAGGGGGTCCAATCAGCCCCAGCATTTT	CASSLSRGSNQPQHF
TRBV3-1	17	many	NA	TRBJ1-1	TGTGCCAGCAGCCAAGACCCCAGGGCCGCACCCAACACTGAAGCTTTCTTT	CASSQDPRAAPNTEAFF
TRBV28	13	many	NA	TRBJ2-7	TGTGCCAGCAGGGCCCATTTGGGCAGCGAGCAGTACTTC	CASRAHLGSEQYF
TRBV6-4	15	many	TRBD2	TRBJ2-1	TGTGCCAGCAGCGTCTCTAGCGGGCCCAGGAATGAGCAGTTCTTC	CASSVSSGPRNEQFF
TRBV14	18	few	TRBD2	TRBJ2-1	TGTGCCAGCAGCCAAGACCCTCTCGGGGCTAGCGGGGGCGGGGAGCAGTTCTTC	CASSQDPLGASGGGEQFF
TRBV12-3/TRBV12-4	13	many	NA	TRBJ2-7	TGTGCCAGCAGTTTAGGGGGCCGTTACGAGCAGTACTTC	CASSLGGRYEQYF
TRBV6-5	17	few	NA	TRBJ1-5	TGTGCCAGCAGTTACTCGACGGGGGCGTACGGCAATCAGCCCCAGCATTTT	CASSYSTGAYGNQPQHF
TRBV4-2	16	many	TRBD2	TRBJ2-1	TGTGCCAGCAGCCAATTAGCGGGGGGGCCCCACAATGAGCAGTTCTTC	CASSQLAGGPHNEQFF
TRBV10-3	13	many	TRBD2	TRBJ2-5	TGTGCCATCAGGTCTAGCGGCCAAGAGACCCAGTACTTC	CAIRSSGQETQYF
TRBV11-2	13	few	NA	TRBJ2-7	TGTGCCAGCCGCCCCGGGCACTCCTACGAGCAGTACTTC	CASRPGHSYEQYF
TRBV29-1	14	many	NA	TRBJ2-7	TGCAGCGTTGAAGATCCGGACAGAGCCTACGAGCAGTACTTC	CSVEDPDRAYEQYF
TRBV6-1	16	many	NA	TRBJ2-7	TGTGCCAGCAGTGAAGATTACGGGGCCGGTTCCTACGAGCAGTACTTC	CASSEDYGAGSYEQYF
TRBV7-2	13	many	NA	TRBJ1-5	TGTGCCAGCAGCTTAGGGGCCGGGCAGCCCCAGCATTTT	CASSLGAGQPQHF
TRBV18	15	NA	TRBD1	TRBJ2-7	TGTGCCAGCTCACCGCCAGGGGGCTTCTCCTACGAGCAGTACTTC	CASSPPGGFSYEQYF
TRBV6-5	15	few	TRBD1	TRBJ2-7	TGTGCCAGCAGTTCCAGGACAGGGGGCGATACCGTCCAGTACTTC	CASSSRTGGDTVQYF
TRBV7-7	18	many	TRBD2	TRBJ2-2	TGTGCCAGCAGCTTACAGATAGCGGGGGGGCGAGACACCGGGGAGCTGTTTTTT	CASSLQIAGGRDTGELFF
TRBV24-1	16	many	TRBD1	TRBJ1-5	TGTGCCACCAGTGATGCAAACAGGGGGCGAAGTCAGCCCCAGCATTTT	CATSDANRGRSQPQHF